Sequencing of this TCR beta chain was carried out in a study of regulatory T cells in long-lasting Graves disease. Time point here: persistent/refractory GD, antithyroid drugs over 5 years with positive TRAb. PBMC RNA served as the TCR library source. Sequencing libraries for TCR beta were prepared with iRepertoire HTBI primers and Arm-PCR of CDR3 regions. As processed by the authors: The samples included 60 to 75 TRBV and about 13 TRBJ segments. In TCRdb, the multiplex PCR reads were re-called with MiXCR into one record per CDR3 protein. The V and J calls come from TCRdb's annotation, not from the publication. The table has roughly 400,000 distinct CDR3 sequences, 20% to 25% seen once. V trimming: 6 bases; J trimming: 7 bases; junction bases outside the gene matches: 8. This CDR3 spans 15 amino acids. Germline V CDR1 and CDR2: KGHSH, LQKENI. Study-level findings and limits: Segments TRBV28, TRBJ1-2 and TRBJ2-5 showed preferential usage in persistent disease. Those with persistent Graves' had less TCR diversity than newly diagnosed patients.

Points on this clonotype: What it binds is unknown.

The sequenced sample was peripheral blood mononuclear cells (PBMCs), obtained when the disease was refractory, from a patient treated with antithyroid drugs. The rearrangement uses TRBV18 and TRBJ2-2; 10 bases line up with TRBD1. The TCR was taken from a female donor with Graves disease. This CDR3 is CASSPGQGMIGELFF. As DNA, the CDR3 is TGTGCCAGCTCGCCGGGACAGGGGATGATCGGGGAGCTGTTTTTT.